A selection of T cell receptor beta chains follows, all from one sample in a study of cytomegalovirus exposure and HLA in healthy donors. Libraries were prepared by immunoSEQ multiplex PCR; TCRdb keeps only in-frame clonotypes and omits some of them. The table records 200,000 or so clones, approximately 84% of them present only once. Input material: PBMCs. The source is a girl under three years old in good health and CMV-seronegative. Each CDR3 is given with its conserved first and last residue. A D gene is named only where the DNA matches it firmly. Size is omitted from some rows. Given values are once, few, many or a class for expanded clones.

v_gene	d_gene	j_gene	abundance	CDR3aa	CDR3nt
TRBV7-6	.	TRBJ2-2	.	CASSPEPTSTGELFF	TGTGCCAGCAGCCCTGAGCCGACTAGTACCGGGGAGCTGTTTTTT
TRBV7-3	TRBD1	TRBJ2-7	.	CASSLPGQGAISSYEQYF	TGTGCCAGCAGCTTACCGGGACAGGGCGCAATTAGCTCCTACGAGCAGTACTTC
TRBV10-3	.	TRBJ2-2	once	CAITSGTGTGELFF	TGTGCCATCACTAGCGGGACAGGCACCGGGGAGCTGTTTTTT
TRBV29-1	TRBD1	TRBJ2-5	.	CSVPGQPQETQYF	TGCAGCGTCCCGGGACAGCCCCAAGAGACCCAGTACTTC
TRBV7-8	.	TRBJ2-7	.	CASSFSRDFSPDEQYF	TGTGCCAGCAGCTTTAGCCGGGACTTTTCCCCCGACGAGCAGTACTTC
TRBV11-2	.	TRBJ2-7	.	CASSLYPSENEQYF	TGTGCCAGCAGCTTATACCCCTCTGAGAACGAGCAGTACTTC
TRBV30	TRBD1	TRBJ2-7	.	CAWSTGQGTMEQYF	TGTGCCTGGAGTACGGGACAGGGAACTATGGAGCAGTACTTC
TRBV5-8	.	TRBJ1-5	.	CASSLPQRYQPQHF	TGTGCCAGCAGCTTGCCCCAGCGATATCAGCCCCAGCATTTT
TRBV30	TRBD1	TRBJ1-1	few	CAWSGDRDTEAFF	TGTGCCTGGAGTGGAGACAGGGACACTGAAGCTTTCTTT
TRBV7-3	.	TRBJ2-3	.	CASSYGTPINTQYF	TGTGCCAGCAGCTACGGGACACCTATCAATACGCAGTATTTT
TRBV5-1	TRBD1	TRBJ2-7	few	CASSLDRGYEQYF	TGCGCCAGCAGCTTGGACAGGGGCTACGAGCAGTACTTC
TRBV6-5	.	TRBJ1-1	.	CASSLWDTDMNTEAFF	TGTGCCAGCAGTTTATGGGACACCGACATGAACACTGAAGCTTTCTTT
TRBV4-3	.	TRBJ2-2	.	CASSQGAERATGELFF	TGCGCCAGCAGCCAAGGCGCAGAGCGGGCCACCGGGGAGCTGTTTTTT
TRBV7-2	.	TRBJ1-5	.	CASSSGDRRQPQHF	TGTGCCAGCAGCTCAGGGGATCGAAGACAGCCCCAGCATTTT
TRBV9	TRBD1	TRBJ2-7	.	CASSQSPGQGEQYF	TGTGCCAGCAGCCAAAGTCCGGGACAGGGCGAGCAGTACTTC
TRBV11-2	.	TRBJ2-7	.	CASSLFLGAEQYF	TGTGCCAGCAGCTTATTTCTGGGCGCCGAGCAGTACTTC
TRBV15	.	TRBJ1-2	.	CATSRDLGAVDYGYTF	TGTGCCACCAGCAGAGATCTGGGGGCGGTGGACTATGGCTACACCTTC
TRBV4-1	.	TRBJ2-2	.	CASSLDREAGELFF	TGCGCCAGCAGCCTTGACAGGGAGGCCGGGGAGCTGTTTTTT
TRBV27	TRBD1	TRBJ2-7	.	CASSLVGTGDEQYF	TGTGCCAGCAGTTTAGTGGGGACAGGGGACGAGCAGTACTTC
TRBV19	TRBD1	TRBJ2-5	.	CASSFDREETQYF	TGTGCCAGTAGTTTCGACAGGGAGGAGACCCAGTACTTC
TRBV6-1	.	TRBJ1-4	.	CASSEVAQINEKLFF	TGTGCCAGCAGTGAAGTGGCACAGATTAATGAAAAACTGTTTTTT
TRBV7-2	TRBD2	TRBJ2-7	.	CASSSSGLSSYEQYF	TGTGCCAGCAGCTCTAGCGGGCTTAGCTCCTACGAGCAGTACTTC
TRBV10-3	.	TRBJ1-2	.	CAIRRGEGYGYTF	TGTGCCATCAGGAGAGGGGAGGGCTATGGCTACACCTTC
TRBV29-1	TRBD1	TRBJ2-2	.	CSGRTGANTGELFF	TGCAGCGGTCGGACAGGGGCGAACACCGGGGAGCTGTTTTTT
TRBV11-1	TRBD2	TRBJ2-7	.	CASSPRGGAFYEQYF	TGTGCCAGCAGCCCCCGGGGGGGAGCGTTCTACGAGCAGTACTTC
TRBV4-1	TRBD1	TRBJ2-5	.	CASSREPGQGFRETQYF	TGCGCCAGCAGCCGCGAACCGGGACAGGGGTTTAGAGAGACCCAGTACTTC
TRBV19	.	TRBJ1-6	few	CASQPDSWSSYNSPLHF	TGTGCCAGTCAGCCCGACTCTTGGAGCTCCTATAATTCACCCCTCCACTTT
TRBV9	.	TRBJ2-7	.	CASSVAPEAYEQYF	TGTGCCAGCAGCGTAGCCCCAGAAGCCTACGAGCAGTACTTC
TRBV6-5	.	TRBJ1-1	.	CASSYSGELNTEAFF	TGTGCCAGCAGTTACTCTGGGGAGCTGAACACTGAAGCTTTCTTT
TRBV14	TRBD2	TRBJ2-1	.	CASSQDGTSSNEQFF	TGTGCCAGCAGCCAAGATGGGACTAGCTCCAATGAGCAGTTCTTC
TRBV7-2	TRBD2	TRBJ2-3	.	CASSLSLSSGGDTQYF	TGTGCCAGCAGCTTAAGTCTCTCTAGCGGGGGGGACACGCAGTATTTT
TRBV27	.	TRBJ2-1	.	CASSRTGGIYNEQFF	TGTGCCAGCAGTCGTACGGGGGGCATCTACAATGAGCAGTTCTTC
TRBV5-4	.	TRBJ2-2	.	CASSLRGKAAGELFF	TGTGCCAGCAGCTTGCGGGGGAAGGCGGCCGGGGAGCTGTTTTTT
TRBV21-1	.	TRBJ2-1	.	CASSKTRMTSGRSYNEQFF	TGTGCCAGCAGCAAAACAAGAATGACTAGCGGGAGGTCCTACAATGAGCAGTTCTTC
TRBV30	TRBD1	TRBJ1-1	.	CAWGQGNTEAFF	TGTGCCTGGGGACAGGGGAACACTGAAGCTTTCTTT
TRBV5-6	.	TRBJ2-3	once	CASSVDTGRDADTQYF	TGTGCCAGCAGCGTTGATACGGGGAGAGATGCAGATACGCAGTATTTT
TRBV6-1	.	TRBJ2-1	few	CASSEVMVAPDYNEQFF	TGTGCCAGCAGTGAAGTGATGGTAGCGCCCGATTACAATGAGCAGTTCTTC
TRBV11-2	TRBD1	TRBJ1-5	.	CASTPGTGRDVGNQPQHF	TGTGCCAGCACCCCGGGGACAGGGCGGGACGTCGGCAATCAGCCCCAGCATTTT